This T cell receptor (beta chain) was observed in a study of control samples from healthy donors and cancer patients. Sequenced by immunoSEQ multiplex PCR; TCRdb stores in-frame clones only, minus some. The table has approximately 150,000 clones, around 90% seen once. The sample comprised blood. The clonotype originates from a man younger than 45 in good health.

CDR3 nucleotide sequence: TGTGCCAGTAGACCCTCGGCGGGAGTGGTCTACGAGCAGTACTTC. This codes for CASRPSAGVVYEQYF. This rearrangement joins TRBV19 to TRBJ2-7; 7 positions agree with TRBD2. Germline-derived CDR1 and CDR2 are LNHDA and SQIVND (reference sequence). V dropped 6 bases and J dropped 3; count of bases not matched to a gene: 11. The CDR3 consists of 15 residues.